The subject of this entry is one TCR beta chain. This sample is part of a study of radiotherapy plus CTLA-4 blockade in lung cancer. Study overall: Among enrolled patients, over 15% responded and about 30% achieved disease control.

Sequencing was performed with immunoSEQ multiplex PCR; in TCRdb, only in-frame clones are kept and a portion is missing. The data contain tens of thousands of clones, just over 85% of them singletons. Germline lookup yields CDR1 SQVTM and CDR2 ANQGSEA. With 4 bases clipped from V and 9 bases from J, the junction kept 6 bases outside the gene matches. This CDR3 has 14 residues. The specimen comprised peripheral blood, sampled from a patient treated with radiotherapy plus ipilimumab. The gene calls are TRBV29-1 and TRBJ2-1, with 13 nucleotides matching TRBD2. This receptor was taken from a human donor with non-small cell lung cancer whose response to radiotherapy plus ipilimumab could not be evaluated. CDR3 in amino acids: CSVARTSGSPEQFF. The CDR3 bases are TGCAGCGTTGCTAGGACTAGCGGGAGTCCTGAGCAGTTCTTC.